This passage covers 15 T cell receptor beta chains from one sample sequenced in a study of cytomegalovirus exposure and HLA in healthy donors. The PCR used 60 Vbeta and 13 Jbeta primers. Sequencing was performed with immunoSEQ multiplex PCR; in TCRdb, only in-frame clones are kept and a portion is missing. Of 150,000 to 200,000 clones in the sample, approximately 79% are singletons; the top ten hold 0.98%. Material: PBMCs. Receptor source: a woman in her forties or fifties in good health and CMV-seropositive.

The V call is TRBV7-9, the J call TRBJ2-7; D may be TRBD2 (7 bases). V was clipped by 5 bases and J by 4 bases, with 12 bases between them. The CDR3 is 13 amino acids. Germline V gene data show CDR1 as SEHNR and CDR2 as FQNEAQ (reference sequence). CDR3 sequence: CASSAGADYEQYF. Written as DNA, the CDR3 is TGTGCCAGCAGCGCGGGGGCAGATTACGAGCAGTACTTC.

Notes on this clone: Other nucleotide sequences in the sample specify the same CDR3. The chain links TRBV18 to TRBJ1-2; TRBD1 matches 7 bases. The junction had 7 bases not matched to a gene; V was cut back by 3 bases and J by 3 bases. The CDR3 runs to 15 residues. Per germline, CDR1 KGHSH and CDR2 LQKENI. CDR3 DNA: TGTGCCAGCTCACCGCGAACAGGGGATCACTATGGCTACACCTTC. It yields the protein CASSPRTGDHYGYTF.

CDR3 loop: CASSFGIPANYGYTF. CDR3 coding DNA: TGTGCCAGCAGCTTCGGGATACCAGCGAACTATGGCTACACCTTC. The chain has TRBV5-6 and TRBJ1-2; the D is unclear. The CDR3 is 15 amino acids. V gave up 2 bases and J gave up 2 bases, with 13 bases separating them. Looked up from germline, CDR1 is SGHDT and CDR2 is YYEEEE.

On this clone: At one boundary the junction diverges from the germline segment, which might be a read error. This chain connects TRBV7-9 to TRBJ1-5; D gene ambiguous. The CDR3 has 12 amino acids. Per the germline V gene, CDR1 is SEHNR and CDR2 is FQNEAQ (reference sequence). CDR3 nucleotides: TGTTCCAGCAGCTTAGGGCCTCAGCCCCAGCATTTT. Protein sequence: CSSSLGPQPQHF.

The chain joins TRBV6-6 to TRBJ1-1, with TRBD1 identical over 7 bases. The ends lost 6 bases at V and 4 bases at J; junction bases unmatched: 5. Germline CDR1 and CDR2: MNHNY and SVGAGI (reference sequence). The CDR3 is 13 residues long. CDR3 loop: CASRGQLTTEAFF. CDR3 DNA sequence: TGTGCCAGCAGGGGACAGTTGACCACTGAAGCTTTCTTT.

CDR3 sequence: CASSQRGLAATDTQYF. The CDR3 DNA reads as TGCGCCAGCAGCCAACGCGGCCTTGCGGCCACAGATACGCAGTATTTT. The chain carries TRBV4-3 and TRBJ2-3; the D is unclear. The CDR3 consists of 16 residues. V was cut by 2 bases and J by 2 bases, with 14 bases left in between. Germline-derived CDR1 and CDR2 are LGHNA and YSLEER.

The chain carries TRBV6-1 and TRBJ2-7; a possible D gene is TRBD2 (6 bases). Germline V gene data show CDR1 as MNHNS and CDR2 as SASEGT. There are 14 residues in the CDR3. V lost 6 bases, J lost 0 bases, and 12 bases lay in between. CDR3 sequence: CASSRDGSSYEQYF. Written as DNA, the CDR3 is TGTGCCAGCAGCCGGGACGGGAGCTCCTACGAGCAGTACTTC.

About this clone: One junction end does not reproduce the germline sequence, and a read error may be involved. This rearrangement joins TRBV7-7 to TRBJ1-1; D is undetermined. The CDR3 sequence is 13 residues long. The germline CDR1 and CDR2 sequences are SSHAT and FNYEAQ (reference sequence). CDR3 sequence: CASSLTPGDEAFF. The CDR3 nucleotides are TGTGCTAGCAGTCTCACCCCGGGAGATGAAGCTTTCTTT.

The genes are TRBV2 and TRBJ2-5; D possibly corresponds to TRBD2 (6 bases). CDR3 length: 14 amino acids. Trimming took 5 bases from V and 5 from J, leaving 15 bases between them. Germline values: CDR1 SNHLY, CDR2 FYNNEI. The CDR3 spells CASSLMTSRETQYF. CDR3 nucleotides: TGTGCCAGCAGTCTAATGACTAGTAGGGAGACCCAGTACTTC.

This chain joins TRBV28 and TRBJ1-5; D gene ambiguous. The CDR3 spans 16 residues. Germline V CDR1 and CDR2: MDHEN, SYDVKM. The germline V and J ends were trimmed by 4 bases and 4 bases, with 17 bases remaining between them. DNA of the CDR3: TGTGCCAGCAGTTCCTCCGGGCCCGGAGGGAATCAGCCCCAGCATTTT. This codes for CASSSSGPGGNQPQHF.

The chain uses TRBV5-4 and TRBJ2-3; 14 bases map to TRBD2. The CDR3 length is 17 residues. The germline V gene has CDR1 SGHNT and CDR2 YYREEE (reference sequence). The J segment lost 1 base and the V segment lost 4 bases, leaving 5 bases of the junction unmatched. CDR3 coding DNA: TGTGCCAGCAGCAAGACTAGCGGGGGGGCGGGCACAGATACGCAGTATTTT. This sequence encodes CASSKTSGGAGTDTQYF.

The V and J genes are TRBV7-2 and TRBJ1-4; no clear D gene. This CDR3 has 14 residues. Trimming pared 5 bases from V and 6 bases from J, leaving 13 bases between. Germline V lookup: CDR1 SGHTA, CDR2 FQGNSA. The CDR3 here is CASSPGGDHEKLFF. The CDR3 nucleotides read TGTGCCAGCAGCCCTGGAGGTGATCATGAAAAACTGTTTTTT.

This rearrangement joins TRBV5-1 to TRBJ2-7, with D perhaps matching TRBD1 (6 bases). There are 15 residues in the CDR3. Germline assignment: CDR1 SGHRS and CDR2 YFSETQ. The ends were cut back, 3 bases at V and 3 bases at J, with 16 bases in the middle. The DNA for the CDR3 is TGCGCCAGCAGCTCACCCGGGACATCCAACTACGAGCAGTACTTC. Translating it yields CASSSPGTSNYEQYF.

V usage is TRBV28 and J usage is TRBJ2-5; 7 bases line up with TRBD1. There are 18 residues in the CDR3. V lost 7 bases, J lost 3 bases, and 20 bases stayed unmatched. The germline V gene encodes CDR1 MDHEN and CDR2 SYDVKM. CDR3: CASMGGLLTGTDKETQYF. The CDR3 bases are TGTGCCAGCATGGGTGGCCTCCTTACCGGGACAGATAAAGAGACCCAGTACTTC.

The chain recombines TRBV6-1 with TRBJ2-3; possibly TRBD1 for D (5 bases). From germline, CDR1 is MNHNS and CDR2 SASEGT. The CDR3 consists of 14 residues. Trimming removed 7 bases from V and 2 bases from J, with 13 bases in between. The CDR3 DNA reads TGTGCCAGCACCCGGGCAGGGCCCACAGATACGCAGTATTTT. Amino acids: CASTRAGPTDTQYF.